The rows below give T cell receptor beta chains drawn from one sample of a study of graft-versus-host responses after intestinal transplantation. TCRdb's table, derived via immunoSEQ multiplex PCR, lists solely in-frame clones and lacks some. The sample carries approximately 14,000 clones, more than 25% recorded once. The specimen comprised alloreactive CD8+ T cells from a mixed lymphocyte reaction culture, sampled before intestinal transplant. The receptors were gathered from a human patient who received an intestinal transplant. Each CDR3 is given with its conserved first and last residue. A D gene is named only where the DNA matches it firmly. Clone size is given for some rows only: seen once, a few or many times, or a class if the clone is expanded.

size: few
J: TRBJ2-1
V: TRBV27
D: NA
DNA: TGTGCCAGCAGTTTGACACACTACAATGAGCAGTTCTTC
CDR3: CASSLTHYNEQFF

size: NA
J: TRBJ1-1
V: TRBV19
D: NA
DNA: TGTGCCAGTAGTCTCGCGGGCACTGAAGCTTTCTTT
CDR3: CASSLAGTEAFF

size: NA
J: TRBJ1-2
V: TRBV12-5
D: NA
DNA: TGTGCTAGTGGCCCGGACGGGAGCTATGGCTACACCTTC
CDR3: CASGPDGSYGYTF

size: medium-sized
J: TRBJ1-1
V: TRBV6-5
D: NA
DNA: TGTGCCAGCAGCATCGGGAACACTGAAGCTTTCTTT
CDR3: CASSIGNTEAFF

size: NA
J: TRBJ1-1
V: TRBV29-1
D: NA
DNA: TGCAGCGTTGCTAACCCAAACTTAAACACTGAAGCTTTCTTT
CDR3: CSVANPNLNTEAFF

size: NA
J: TRBJ1-1
V: TRBV5-6
D: TRBD1
DNA: TGTGCCAGCAGTTGGACAGGGCGTGAGGCTTTCTTT
CDR3: CASSWTGREAFF

size: few
J: TRBJ2-7
V: TRBV7-8
D: TRBD2
DNA: TGTGCCAGCAGCTCCCTGACTAGCGGGGGGGGTGAGCAGTACTTC
CDR3: CASSSLTSGGGEQYF

size: few
J: TRBJ1-1
V: TRBV4-3
D: NA
DNA: TGCGCCAGCAGCCAAGATCCCAGTTACACTGAAGCTTTCTTT
CDR3: CASSQDPSYTEAFF

size: few
J: TRBJ2-7
V: TRBV19
D: TRBD1
DNA: TGTGCCAGTAGTATTACAGGGGCCACCGGCTACGAGCAGTACTTC
CDR3: CASSITGATGYEQYF

size: NA
J: TRBJ2-7
V: TRBV13
D: NA
DNA: TGTGCCAGCAGCCCCCGGGGTGCCTCCTACGAGCAGTACTTC
CDR3: CASSPRGASYEQYF

size: few
J: TRBJ2-1
V: TRBV14
D: NA
DNA: TGTGCCAGCAGCCAAGATGGGGCCGTCTGGGGTAACGACGAGCAGTTCTTC
CDR3: CASSQDGAVWGNDEQFF

size: NA
J: TRBJ1-5
V: TRBV7-9
D: NA
DNA: TGTGCCAGCAGCTTAGGCCAGGGTGACTTATGGCCCCAGCATTTT
CDR3: CASSLGQGDLWPQHF

size: few
J: TRBJ1-5
V: TRBV10-3
D: NA
DNA: TGTGCCATCAGTGAATCTCCTAGCAATCAGCCCCAGCATTTT
CDR3: CAISESPSNQPQHF

size: few
J: TRBJ2-7
V: TRBV9
D: TRBD2
DNA: TGTGCCAGCAGTTGGGGGCGGGGGGAAGACGAGCAGTACTTC
CDR3: CASSWGRGEDEQYF

size: NA
J: TRBJ2-1
V: TRBV28
D: NA
DNA: TGTGCCAGCAGTATCTATTACAATGAGCAGTTCTTC
CDR3: CASSIYYNEQFF

size: NA
J: TRBJ2-7
V: TRBV9
D: NA
DNA: TGTGCCAGCAGCGTAGGCCGGAGCTCCTACGAGCAGTACTTC
CDR3: CASSVGRSSYEQYF

size: NA
J: TRBJ1-3
V: TRBV4-3
D: NA
DNA: TGCGCCAGCAGCCAAGAGCGAGACTCTGGAAACACCATATATTTT
CDR3: CASSQERDSGNTIYF

size: few
J: TRBJ1-5
V: TRBV10-2
D: NA
DNA: TGCGCCAGCAGCCCAGACCGGGGAGTGGGACAGCCCCAGCATTTT
CDR3: CASSPDRGVGQPQHF

size: few
J: TRBJ2-1
V: TRBV29-1
D: NA
DNA: TGCAGCGTTCCGAGGCCGGAAAGCTCCTACAATGAGCAGTTCTTC
CDR3: CSVPRPESSYNEQFF

size: few
J: TRBJ2-7
V: TRBV4-1
D: NA
DNA: TGCGCCAGCAGCCAAGATCCTGCCAATCGGGACATTTCCTACGAGCAGTACTTC
CDR3: CASSQDPANRDISYEQYF

size: few
J: TRBJ2-2
V: TRBV27
D: TRBD2
DNA: TGTGCCAGCAGTTTGGTGGTAGCGGGGATCACCGGGGAGCTGTTTTTT
CDR3: CASSLVVAGITGELFF

size: NA
J: TRBJ1-2
V: TRBV5-6
D: TRBD1
DNA: TGTGCCAGCAGCCCTTCCGGGACAGGGTTTTATGGCTACACCTTC
CDR3: CASSPSGTGFYGYTF

size: NA
J: TRBJ1-5
V: TRBV5-1
D: TRBD1
DNA: TGCGCCAGCAGCTTGCCAGCAGGGGGCTTTCGCTATAGCAATCAGCCCCAGCATTTT
CDR3: CASSLPAGGFRYSNQPQHF

size: NA
J: TRBJ2-7
V: TRBV27
D: NA
DNA: TGTGCCAGCAGTTCTCCAGGACAGAGCTCCTACGAGCAGTACTTC
CDR3: CASSSPGQSSYEQYF

size: NA
J: TRBJ2-7
V: TRBV6-6
D: NA
DNA: TGTGCCAGCAGTTTCTCCGGGAGTACCTACGAGCAGTACTTC
CDR3: CASSFSGSTYEQYF

size: few
J: TRBJ2-2
V: TRBV7-9
D: NA
DNA: TGTGCCAGCAGCCTCACCGGGGAGCTGTTTTTT
CDR3: CASSLTGELFF

size: few
J: TRBJ2-7
V: TRBV5-6
D: TRBD1
DNA: TGTGCCAGCAGCTACGGGACAGGGCAGCAGTACTTC
CDR3: CASSYGTGQQYF

size: few
J: TRBJ1-4
V: TRBV7-9
D: NA
DNA: TGTGCCAGCAGCTTAGGACAGACAACTAATGAAAAACTGTTTTTT
CDR3: CASSLGQTTNEKLFF

size: NA
J: TRBJ2-7
V: TRBV6-1
D: TRBD1
DNA: TGTGCCAGCAGTCCCGGGACAGGGGTCCTCTACGAGCAGTACTTC
CDR3: CASSPGTGVLYEQYF

size: NA
J: TRBJ2-1
V: TRBV11-3
D: TRBD2
DNA: TGTGCCAGCAGCTTAACGCTAGCGGACAATGAGCAGTTCTTC
CDR3: CASSLTLADNEQFF

size: NA
J: TRBJ2-4
V: TRBV7-4
D: TRBD1
DNA: TGTGCCAGCAGCTCCTCCGGGACAGTAGCCAAAAACATTCAGTACTTC
CDR3: CASSSSGTVAKNIQYF

size: NA
J: TRBJ1-1
V: TRBV4-3
D: NA
DNA: TGCGCCAGCAGCCAAGATCGTAATTCTTACACTGAAGCTTTCTTT
CDR3: CASSQDRNSYTEAFF

size: NA
J: TRBJ2-2
V: TRBV4-1
D: TRBD1
DNA: TGCGCCAGCAGCCTGGGACAGACCACCGGGGAGCTGTTTTTT
CDR3: CASSLGQTTGELFF

size: NA
J: TRBJ1-1
V: TRBV4-3
D: NA
DNA: TGCGCCAGCAGCCAGGCGATCCGGGACTTTGAAGCTTTCTTT
CDR3: CASSQAIRDFEAFF

size: NA
J: TRBJ2-7
V: TRBV28
D: NA
DNA: TGTGCCAGCAGCTCGGGATACGAGCAGTACTTC
CDR3: CASSSGYEQYF

size: NA
J: TRBJ2-7
V: TRBV4-3
D: NA
DNA: TGCGCCAGCAGCCAAGATCGGGGATTTAACGCCGACGAGCAGTACTTC
CDR3: CASSQDRGFNADEQYF

size: few
J: TRBJ1-3
V: TRBV7-9
D: TRBD1
DNA: TGTGCCAGCAGCCCGCACTCGACAGGGCTCTCTGGAAACACCATATATTTT
CDR3: CASSPHSTGLSGNTIYF

size: NA
J: TRBJ1-5
V: TRBV7-8
D: TRBD1
DNA: TGTGCCAGCAGCCCTACAGAGGACAGGTTTAATCAGCCCCAGCATTTT
CDR3: CASSPTEDRFNQPQHF

size: NA
J: TRBJ2-3
V: TRBV7-9
D: NA
DNA: TGTGCCAGCAGCTTACTTGCAGATACGCAGTATTTT
CDR3: CASSLLADTQYF

size: NA
J: TRBJ1-2
V: TRBV7-9
D: NA
DNA: TGTGCCAGCACCTCTGGGGGGACCTACTATGGCTACACCTTC
CDR3: CASTSGGTYYGYTF

size: NA
J: TRBJ1-1
V: TRBV6-5
D: TRBD1
DNA: TGTGCCAGCAGAACAGGGGGCCAGTACACTGAAGCTTTCTTT
CDR3: CASRTGGQYTEAFF